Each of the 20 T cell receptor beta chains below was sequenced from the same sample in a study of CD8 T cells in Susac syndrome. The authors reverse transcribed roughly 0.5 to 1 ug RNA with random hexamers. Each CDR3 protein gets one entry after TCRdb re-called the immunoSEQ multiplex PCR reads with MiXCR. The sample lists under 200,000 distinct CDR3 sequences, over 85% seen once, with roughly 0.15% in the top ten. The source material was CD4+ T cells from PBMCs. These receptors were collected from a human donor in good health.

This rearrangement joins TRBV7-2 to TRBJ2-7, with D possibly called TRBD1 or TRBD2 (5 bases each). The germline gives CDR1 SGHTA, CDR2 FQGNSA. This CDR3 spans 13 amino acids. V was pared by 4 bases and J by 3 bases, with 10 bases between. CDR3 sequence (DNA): TGTGCCAGCAGCTCCGTGGGGGACTACGAGCAGTACTTC. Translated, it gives CASSSVGDYEQYF.

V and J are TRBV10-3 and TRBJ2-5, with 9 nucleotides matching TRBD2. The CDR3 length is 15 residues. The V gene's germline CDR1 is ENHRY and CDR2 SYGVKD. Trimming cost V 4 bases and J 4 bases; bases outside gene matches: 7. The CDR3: CAISAAGGRTETQYF. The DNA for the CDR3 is TGTGCCATCAGTGCGGCGGGGGGGCGCACAGAGACCCAGTACTTC.

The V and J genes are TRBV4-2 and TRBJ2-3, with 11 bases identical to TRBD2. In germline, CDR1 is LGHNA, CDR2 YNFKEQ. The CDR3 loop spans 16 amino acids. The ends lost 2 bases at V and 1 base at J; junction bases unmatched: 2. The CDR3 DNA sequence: TGTGCCAGCAGCCAACTACTAGCGGGGGGCACAGATACGCAGTATTTT. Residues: CASSQLLAGGTDTQYF.

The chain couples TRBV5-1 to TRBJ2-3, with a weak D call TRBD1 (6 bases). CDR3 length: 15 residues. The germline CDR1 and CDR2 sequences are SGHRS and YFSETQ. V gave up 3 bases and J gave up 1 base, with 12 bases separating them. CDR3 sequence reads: CASSSGQSRTDTQYF. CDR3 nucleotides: TGCGCCAGCAGCTCGGGACAATCCCGCACAGATACGCAGTATTTT.

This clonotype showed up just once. CDR3 sequence reads: CATQGRVGDQPQHF. Written as DNA, the CDR3 is TGTGCCACACAAGGTCGGGTAGGGGATCAGCCCCAGCATTTT. This chain joins TRBV6-6 and TRBJ1-5; D possibly corresponds to TRBD1 (5 bases). The CDR3 runs 14 residues. Germline V gene lookup returns CDR1 MNHNY and CDR2 SVGAGI (reference sequence). The V end was cut by 10 bases, the J end by 5 bases, with 18 bases between.

The CDR3 here is CSVSDRAGNTIYF. In nucleotides, the CDR3 is TGCAGCGTTTCGGACAGGGCTGGAAACACCATATATTTT. This rearrangement joins TRBV29-1 to TRBJ1-3; 8 nucleotides agree with TRBD1. The germline CDR1 and CDR2 sequences are SQVTM and ANQGSEA. The CDR3 runs to 13 residues. Germline trimming cut 5 bases from V and 2 bases from J; bases unmatched to any gene: 2. Full variable domain (remainder filled in from reference TRBV29-1 and TRBJ1-3): SAVISQKPSRDICQRGTSLTIQCQVDSQVTMMFWYRQQPGQSLTLIATANQGSEATYESGFVIDKFPISRPNLTFSTLTVSNMSPEDSSIYLCSVSDRAGNTIYFGEGSWLTVV.

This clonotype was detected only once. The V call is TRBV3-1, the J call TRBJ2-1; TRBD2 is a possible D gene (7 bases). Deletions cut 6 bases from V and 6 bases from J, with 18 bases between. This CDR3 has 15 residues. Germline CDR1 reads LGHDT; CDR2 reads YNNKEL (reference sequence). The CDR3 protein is CASRLRGAAGNEQFF. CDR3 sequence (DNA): TGTGCCAGCAGGCTTCGGGGGGCCGCCGGCAATGAGCAGTTCTTC.

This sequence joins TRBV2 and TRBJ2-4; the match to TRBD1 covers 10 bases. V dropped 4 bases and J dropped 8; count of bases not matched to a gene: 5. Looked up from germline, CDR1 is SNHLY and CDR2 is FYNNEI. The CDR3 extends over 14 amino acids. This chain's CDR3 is CASSVEGTGDIQYF. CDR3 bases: TGTGCCAGCAGTGTGGAGGGGACAGGGGACATTCAGTACTTC.

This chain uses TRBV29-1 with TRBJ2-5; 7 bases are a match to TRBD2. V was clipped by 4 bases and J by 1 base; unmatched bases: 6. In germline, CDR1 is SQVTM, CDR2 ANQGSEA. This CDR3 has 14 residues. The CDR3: CSVGARLAQETQYF. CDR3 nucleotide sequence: TGCAGCGTTGGGGCCAGACTAGCCCAAGAGACCCAGTACTTC.

In DNA, the CDR3 is TGCAGCGTTGAAATGGGTGGGATCGCGGCCAAAAACATTCAGTACTTC. Its translation is CSVEMGGIAAKNIQYF. The chain recombines TRBV29-1 with TRBJ2-4; D is unclear. CDR3 length equals 16 residues. CDR1 SQVTM and CDR2 ANQGSEA come from the germline V gene. Trimming removed 2 bases from V and 1 base from J, with 15 bases in between.

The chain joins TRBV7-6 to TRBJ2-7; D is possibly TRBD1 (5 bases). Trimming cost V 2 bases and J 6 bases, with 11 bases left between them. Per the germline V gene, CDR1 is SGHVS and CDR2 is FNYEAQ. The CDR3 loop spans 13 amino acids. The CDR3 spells CASSLRSGAEQYF. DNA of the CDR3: TGTGCCAGCAGCTTACGGTCTGGGGCCGAGCAGTACTTC.

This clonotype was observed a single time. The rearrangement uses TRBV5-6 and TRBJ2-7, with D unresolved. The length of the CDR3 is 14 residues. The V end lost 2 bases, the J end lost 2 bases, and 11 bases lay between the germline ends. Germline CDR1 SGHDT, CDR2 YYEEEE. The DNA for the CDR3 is TGTGCCAGCAGCTTTCCAGGTGGTACCTACGAGCAGTACTTC. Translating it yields CASSFPGGTYEQYF.

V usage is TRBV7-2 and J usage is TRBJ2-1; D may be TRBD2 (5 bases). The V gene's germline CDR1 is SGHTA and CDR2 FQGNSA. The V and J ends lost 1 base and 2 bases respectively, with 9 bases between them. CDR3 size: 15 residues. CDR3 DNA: TGTGCCAGCAGCTTAGACGGACTCGCCTACAATGAGCAGTTCTTC. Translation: CASSLDGLAYNEQFF.

The CDR3 is CSARDRLKNTEAFF. The DNA of the CDR3 is TGCAGTGCAAGGGACAGACTGAAGAACACTGAAGCTTTCTTT. The rearrangement joins TRBV20-1 to TRBJ1-1; 7 bases are a match to TRBD1. The germline V gene encodes CDR1 DFQATT and CDR2 SNEGSKA (reference sequence). This CDR3 has 14 amino acids. J lost 1 base, V lost 6 bases, and 8 bases had no gene match.

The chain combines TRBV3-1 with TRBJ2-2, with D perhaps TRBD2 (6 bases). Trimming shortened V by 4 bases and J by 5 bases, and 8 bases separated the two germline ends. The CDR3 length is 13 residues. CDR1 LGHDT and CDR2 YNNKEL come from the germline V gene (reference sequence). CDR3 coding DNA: TGTGCCAGCAGCCCTGCGGGGACCGGGGAGCTGTTTTTT. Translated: CASSPAGTGELFF.

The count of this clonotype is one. The CDR3, as DNA: TGTGCCACCAGTGAACCGAGGACAGAACAATACGAGCAGTACTTC. Its translation is CATSEPRTEQYEQYF. The chain uses TRBV24-1 and TRBJ2-7; D might be TRBD1 (6 bases). CDR3 length equals 15 residues. Germline CDR1 reads KGHDR; CDR2 reads SFDVKD. V was trimmed by 4 bases and J by 4 bases, leaving 16 bases between them.

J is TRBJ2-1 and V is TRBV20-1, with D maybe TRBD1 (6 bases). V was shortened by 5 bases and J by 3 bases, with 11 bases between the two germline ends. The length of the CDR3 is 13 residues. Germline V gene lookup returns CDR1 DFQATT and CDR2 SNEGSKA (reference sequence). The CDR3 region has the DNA TGCAGTGCTTTGACAGGCGTCTACAATGAGCAGTTCTTC. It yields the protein CSALTGVYNEQFF.

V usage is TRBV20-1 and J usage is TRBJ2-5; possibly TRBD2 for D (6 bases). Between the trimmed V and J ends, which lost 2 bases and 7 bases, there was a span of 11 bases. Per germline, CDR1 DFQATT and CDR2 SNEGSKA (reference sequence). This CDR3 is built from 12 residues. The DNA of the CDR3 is TGCAGTGCTAGAAGGGGACTGGGGACCCAGTACTTC. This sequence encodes CSARRGLGTQYF.

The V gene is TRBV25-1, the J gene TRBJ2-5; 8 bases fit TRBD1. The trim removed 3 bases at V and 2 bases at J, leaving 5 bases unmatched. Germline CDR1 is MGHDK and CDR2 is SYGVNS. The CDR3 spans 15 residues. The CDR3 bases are TGTGCCAGCAGTGATTCTGGACAGGGACAAGAGACCCAGTACTTC. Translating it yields CASSDSGQGQETQYF.

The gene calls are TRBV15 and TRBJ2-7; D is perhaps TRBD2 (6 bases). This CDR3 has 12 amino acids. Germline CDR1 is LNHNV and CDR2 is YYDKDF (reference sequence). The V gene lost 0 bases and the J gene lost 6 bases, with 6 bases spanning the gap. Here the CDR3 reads CATSRELAEQYF. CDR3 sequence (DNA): TGTGCCACCAGCAGAGAACTAGCCGAGCAGTACTTC.